This TCR beta chain is from a study of sequential checkpoint blockade in melanoma. Sample treatment: randomized to nivolumab then ipilimumab (arm A) or the reverse (arm B). This clone has just a few counts. Repertoires were generated with immunoSEQ multiplex PCR, while TCRdb's copy carries only in-frame clones and drops some. Of 25,000 to 30,000 clones detected, approximately 80% appear once; the ten largest clones hold about 14%. The CDR3 runs 11 residues. V was shortened by 2 bases and J by 5 bases, with 4 bases between the two germline ends. The germline gives CDR1 SGHNT, CDR2 YYREEE (reference sequence).

The rearrangement uses TRBV5-4 and TRBJ1-2; D unclear. This TCR derives from a human donor with melanoma. The sequencing here drew on CD8+ T cells sorted from blood (inferred from file names), taken from a patient given nivolumab and ipilimumab in sequence. This CDR3 is CASSFSYGYTF. The CDR3 bases are TGTGCCAGCAGCTTTTCGTATGGCTACACCTTC. The full variable domain, with the rest looked up from reference TRBV5-4 and TRBJ1-2, is ETGVTQSPTHLIKTRGQQVTLRCSSQSGHNTVSWYQQALGQGPQFIFQYYREEENGRGNFPPRFSGLQFPNYSSELNVNALELDDSALYLCASSFSYGYTFGSGTRLTVV.